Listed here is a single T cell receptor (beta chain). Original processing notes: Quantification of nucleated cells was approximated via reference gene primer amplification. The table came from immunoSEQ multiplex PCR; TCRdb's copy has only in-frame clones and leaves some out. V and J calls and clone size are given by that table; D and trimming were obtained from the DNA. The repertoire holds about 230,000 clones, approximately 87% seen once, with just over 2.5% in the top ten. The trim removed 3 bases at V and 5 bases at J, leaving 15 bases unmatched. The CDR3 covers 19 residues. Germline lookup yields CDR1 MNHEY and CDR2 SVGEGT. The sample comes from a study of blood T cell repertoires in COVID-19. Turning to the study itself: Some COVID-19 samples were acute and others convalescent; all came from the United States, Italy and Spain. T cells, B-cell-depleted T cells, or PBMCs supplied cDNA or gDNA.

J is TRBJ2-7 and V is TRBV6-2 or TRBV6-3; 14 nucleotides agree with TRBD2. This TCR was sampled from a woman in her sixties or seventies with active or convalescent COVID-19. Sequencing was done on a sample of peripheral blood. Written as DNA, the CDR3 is TGTGCCAGCAGTTATGAACCGGGACTAGCGGGAGAAAAAGCCCACGAGCAGTACTTC. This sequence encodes CASSYEPGLAGEKAHEQYF.